Following are 29 T cell receptor beta chains from one sample sequenced in a study of T cells in Graves' hyperthyroidism and ophthalmopathy. It was RNA transcripts that yielded the amplified TCR beta CDR3 regions. First-round RT-PCR targeting the TCR CDR3 was performed with the HTBI primer set. TCRdb re-analysed the multiplex PCR reads in MiXCR, keeping a single row per CDR3 protein. The sample includes over 350,000 distinct CDR3 sequences, around 15% seen only once; the top ten take approximately 29%. The sequencing sample was made of blood. These TCRs come from a man aged 50-60 years with Graves' ophthalmopathy.

The rearrangement uses TRBV4-2 and TRBJ2-3; D unresolved. Germline CDR1 and CDR2: LGHNA and YNFKEQ. V lost 0 bases to trimming and J lost 2 bases, with 9 bases between them. The CDR3 runs 15 residues. DNA of the CDR3: TGTGCCAGCAGCCAAGAGGGTATGAACACAGATACGCAGTATTTT. Its protein product is CASSQEGMNTDTQYF.

Written as DNA, the CDR3 is TGCGCCAGCAGCCAAGGGGGGTGGGATGCCTACAATGAGCAGTTCTTC. Protein: CASSQGGWDAYNEQFF. The V gene is TRBV4-1, the J gene TRBJ2-1; D is perhaps TRBD1 or TRBD2 (5 bases each). CDR3 length: 16 amino acids. Germline V CDR1 and CDR2: MGHRA, YSYEKL. V was clipped by 1 base and J by 2 bases, with 12 bases between them.

This clonotype has at least ten counts. The genes are TRBV9 and TRBJ2-3; D not resolved. V dropped 4 bases and J dropped 1 base, with 7 bases sitting between them. This CDR3 is built from 13 residues. The germline V gene has CDR1 SGDLS and CDR2 YYNGEE. The CDR3 region has the DNA TGTGCCAGCAGCATGGGTGGCACAGATACGCAGTATTTT. It translates to CASSMGGTDTQYF.

J is TRBJ1-4 and V is TRBV28, with 9 bases aligning to TRBD1. V was pared by 6 bases and J by 6 bases, with 5 bases of the junction left unmatched. Germline CDR1 reads MDHEN; CDR2 reads SYDVKM. The CDR3 loop spans 14 amino acids. In DNA, the CDR3 is TGTGCCAGCAGGGACCACAGGGGGCATGAAAAACTGTTTTTT. The encoded protein is CASRDHRGHEKLFF.

The J gene is TRBJ1-5, the V gene TRBV27; no firm D call. V dropped 4 bases and J dropped 10 bases, with 20 bases sitting between them. Germline lookup yields CDR1 MNHEY and CDR2 SMNVEV (reference sequence). There are 15 residues in the CDR3. This CDR3 reads CASSWRQEAIGPQHF. The CDR3 DNA sequence: TGTGCCAGCAGTTGGAGGCAGGAGGCAATCGGACCCCAGCATTTT.

This clonotype showed up many times. This chain joins TRBV4-1 and TRBJ2-1, with TRBD2 as a possible D gene (5 bases). V was clipped by 0 bases and J by 7 bases, with 13 bases between them. CDR3 length: 15 amino acids. The germline V gene encodes CDR1 MGHRA and CDR2 YSYEKL. CDR3 in DNA: TGCGCCAGCAGCCAAGACTTGGCGGGTTCGAATGAGCAGTTCTTC. This encodes CASSQDLAGSNEQFF.

This clonotype was seen many times. The chain is built from TRBV7-9 and TRBJ2-7, with D possibly TRBD1 on 6 matching bases. Per germline, CDR1 SEHNR and CDR2 FQNEAQ (reference sequence). The CDR3 contains 18 residues. Trimming pared 5 bases from V and 4 bases from J, leaving 27 bases between. The CDR3 nucleotides are TGTGCCAGCAGCCCAAAGGAGCCCCAGGGGCGGGTCCTTTACGAGCAGTACTTC. Its protein is CASSPKEPQGRVLYEQYF.

A note on this clonotype: The conserved phenylalanine or tryptophan normally closing the CDR3 is absent here, so this likely arose from a read error. The chain recombines TRBV6-1 with TRBJ2-1; 7 nucleotides agree with TRBD2. V lost 7 bases, J lost 4 bases, and 10 bases stayed unmatched. This CDR3 contains 15 residues. The germline gives CDR1 MNHNS, CDR2 SASEGT. The CDR3 nucleotides are TGTGCCAGCACGATGGCTAGCGGAAGATACAATGAGCAGTTCTCC. This sequence encodes CASTMASGRYNEQFS.

This chain links TRBV25-1 with TRBJ1-4; the D gene is possibly TRBD1 (5 bases). The V gene lost 0 bases and the J gene lost 3 bases, with 14 bases spanning the gap. Looked up from germline, CDR1 is MGHDK and CDR2 is SYGVNS. The CDR3 sequence is 17 residues long. The CDR3 coding sequence is TGTGCCAGCAGTGAATATACCCAGGGAATTGCTAATGAAAAACTGTTTTTT. This translates into CASSEYTQGIANEKLFF.

This clonotype turned up a few times. The chain recombines TRBV3-1 with TRBJ2-1; 8 nucleotides match TRBD2. V was clipped by 4 bases and J by 1 base; unmatched bases: 18. This CDR3 is 20 amino acids long. In germline, CDR1 is LGHDT, CDR2 YNNKEL (reference sequence). In DNA, the CDR3 is TGTGCCAGCAGCCCCGAGTGGGTAGCGGGACGAGGGCTGTCCTACAATGAGCAGTTCTTC. Its translation: CASSPEWVAGRGLSYNEQFF.

This clonotype was seen only a few times. V and J are TRBV6-5 and TRBJ2-5; the D is unclear. Trimming stripped 2 bases from V and 5 bases from J, with 12 bases between. The CDR3 consists of 14 residues. Germline V gives CDR1 MNHEY, CDR2 SVGAGI. The CDR3: CASSYDGPRETQYF. Written as DNA, the CDR3 is TGTGCCAGCAGTTACGACGGGCCAAGGGAGACCCAGTACTTC.

Only a few counts were recorded for this clonotype. V and J are TRBV19 and TRBJ1-1; unclear D gene. This CDR3 is 14 amino acids long. In germline, CDR1 is LNHDA, CDR2 SQIVND (reference sequence). The V gene lost 1 base and the J gene lost 4 bases, with 10 bases spanning the gap. The CDR3 region has the DNA TGTGCCAGTAGTATAGGCCTTAGTGGCACTGAAGCTTTCTTT. The encoded protein is CASSIGLSGTEAFF.

The CDR3 DNA reads as TGTGCCAGCAGCCCTCTTGCGACTAGCGGGACAGTAGATACGCAGTATTTT. This gives the protein CASSPLATSGTVDTQYF. This chain uses TRBV11-2 with TRBJ2-3; 11 bases are shared with TRBD2. In germline, CDR1 is SGHAT, CDR2 FQNNGV. The junction had 12 bases not matched to a gene; V was cut back by 5 bases and J by 5 bases. The CDR3 is made up of 17 amino acids.

This clonotype has a handful of counts. V and J are TRBV29-1 and TRBJ2-1, with D maybe TRBD1 (5 bases). Trimming stripped 3 bases from V and 5 bases from J, with 11 bases between. Germline CDR1 SQVTM, CDR2 ANQGSEA. CDR3 size: 13 residues. The DNA of the CDR3 is TGCAGCGTTGACCAGGGTGGCCACAATGAGCAGTTCTTC. Translation: CSVDQGGHNEQFF.

This clonotype was picked up many times. This sequence joins TRBV7-9 and TRBJ2-7; D is ambiguous. CDR3 size: 12 residues. Per germline, CDR1 SEHNR and CDR2 FQNEAQ (reference sequence). Trimming cost V 1 base and J 6 bases, with 7 bases left between them. This CDR3 reads CASSLVESEQYF. CDR3 DNA: TGTGCCAGCAGCTTAGTAGAGTCCGAGCAGTACTTC.

The V and J genes are TRBV6-6 and TRBJ2-2, with 7 positions matching TRBD2. The CDR3 has 16 amino acids. The V segment lost 2 bases and the J segment 2 bases; nucleotides outside the gene matches: 5. Germline CDR1 MNHNY, CDR2 SVGAGI (reference sequence). CDR3: CASSYGASGNTGELFF. The CDR3 DNA is TGTGCCAGCAGTTACGGGGCTAGCGGAAACACCGGGGAGCTGTTTTTT.

The V and J genes are TRBV12-3 or TRBV12-4 and TRBJ1-5, with D perhaps TRBD1 (6 bases). CDR3 length: 15 residues. Trimming removed 6 bases at V and 2 bases at J, with 14 bases between. CDR3 DNA sequence: TGTGCCAGCAGCCGCGGGGGCGTCGGCAATCAGCCCCAGCATTTT. Protein sequence: CASSRGGVGNQPQHF.

Comment on this clonotype: Possible read error: a much larger clone is one base away. The V call is TRBV20-1, the J call TRBJ2-3; D may be TRBD1 or TRBD2 (5 bases each). Germline V lookup: CDR1 DFQATT, CDR2 SNEGSKA (reference sequence). There are 14 residues in the CDR3. V was cut by 4 bases and J by 4 bases, with 15 bases left in between. In DNA form, the CDR3 reads TGCAGTGCTACCCGGGGCGTCGCTCCAGATACGCAGTATTTT. This gives the protein CSATRGVAPDTQYF.

This clonotype was observed at least ten times. The chain recombines TRBV18 with TRBJ1-2; TRBD1 matches 9 bases. With 2 bases clipped from V and 7 bases from J, the junction kept 2 bases outside the gene matches. In germline, CDR1 is KGHSH, CDR2 LQKENI. This CDR3 region has 13 residues. CDR3 sequence: CASSPGTGFGYTF. The CDR3 region has the DNA TGTGCCAGCTCACCAGGGACAGGGTTTGGCTACACCTTC.

The chain is built from TRBV9 and TRBJ2-5; no firm D call. V lost 3 bases and J 0 bases, leaving 12 bases between the germline ends. Germline CDR1 is SGDLS and CDR2 is YYNGEE. The CDR3 spans 15 residues. The CDR3 spells CASSALPADQETQYF. In DNA, the CDR3 is TGTGCCAGCAGCGCGCTACCCGCGGACCAAGAGACCCAGTACTTC.

The CDR3 protein is CSASGQGRFTGELFF. CDR3 DNA sequence: TGCAGTGCTTCCGGACAGGGACGATTTACCGGGGAGCTGTTTTTT. The chain is built from TRBV20-1 and TRBJ2-2; 8 bases fit TRBD1. The CDR3 loop spans 15 amino acids. Germline CDR1 is DFQATT and CDR2 is SNEGSKA (reference sequence). The V segment lost 5 bases and the J segment 5 bases; nucleotides outside the gene matches: 10.

The table lists this clonotype with many counts. The chain carries TRBV2 and TRBJ2-7; D call uncertain. Trimming removed 4 bases from V and 2 bases from J, with 3 bases in between. Looked up from germline, CDR1 is SNHLY and CDR2 is FYNNEI. CDR3 length: 11 amino acids. In nucleotides, the CDR3 is TGTGCCAGCAGTGTTGCCTACGAGCAGTACTTC. Translating gives CASSVAYEQYF.

The chain employs TRBV9 and TRBJ2-1, with 7 bases fitting TRBD1. Unmatched junction bases numbered 9, after V lost 0 bases and J lost 9 bases. Germline-derived CDR1 and CDR2 are SGDLS and YYNGEE. The CDR3 has 15 residues. The CDR3 spells CASSVEVRGRGEQFF. CDR3 in DNA: TGTGCCAGCAGCGTAGAAGTCAGGGGGAGAGGTGAGCAGTTCTTC.

To note about this clonotype: This may arise from a read error, as a much more abundant clone is one base away. The V gene is TRBV2, the J gene TRBJ2-2, with D unclear. CDR1 and CDR2 from the germline V gene are SNHLY and FYNNEI. The CDR3 runs 14 residues. V lost 4 bases and J 7 bases, leaving 13 bases between the germline ends. CDR3 region: CASSGVGFGGELFF. The DNA of the CDR3 is TGTGCCAGCAGTGGAGTGGGTTTCGGCGGGGAGCTGTTTTTT.

This clonotype was counted between two and nine times. J is TRBJ2-1 and V is TRBV19, with TRBD2 identical over 7 bases. V was pared by 3 bases and J by 9 bases, with 11 bases of the junction left unmatched. In germline, CDR1 is LNHDA, CDR2 SQIVND (reference sequence). The CDR3 spans 15 residues. The DNA of the CDR3 is TGTGCCAGTAGTATTCCCCGGACTAGTAATATTGAGCAGTTCTTC. Protein product: CASSIPRTSNIEQFF.

The chain joins TRBV20-1 to TRBJ1-2, with no clear D. The germline V and J ends were trimmed by 3 bases and 4 bases, with 15 bases remaining between them. Per the germline V gene, CDR1 is DFQATT and CDR2 is SNEGSKA (reference sequence). This CDR3 contains 14 residues. CDR3 region: CSAREPSSSYGYTF. DNA for the CDR3: TGCAGTGCTAGGGAACCTTCTTCCAGCTATGGCTACACCTTC.

In its sample, this clonotype was seen many times. CDR3: CASRTSFGRGAFDPGELFF. Here the CDR3 DNA reads TGTGCCAGCAGAACCTCGTTTGGACGAGGGGCATTTGACCCCGGGGAGCTGTTTTTT. The rearrangement joins TRBV12-3 or TRBV12-4 to TRBJ2-2, with D possibly called TRBD1 or TRBD2 (5 bases each). CDR3 length equals 19 residues. The V end lost 6 bases, the J end lost 6 bases, and 29 bases lay between the germline ends.

The rearrangement uses TRBV20-1 and TRBJ1-6; tentatively, D is TRBD1 (5 bases). The length of the CDR3 is 15 residues. The V end lost 1 base, the J end lost 10 bases, and 17 bases lay between the germline ends. Germline V lookup: CDR1 DFQATT, CDR2 SNEGSKA (reference sequence). This CDR3 reads CSARAEGSYQSPLHF. The CDR3, as DNA: TGCAGTGCTAGAGCAGAGGGGAGCTATCAGTCACCCCTCCACTTT.

The rearrangement uses TRBV29-1 and TRBJ2-1; D unclear. Germline loops: CDR1 SQVTM, CDR2 ANQGSEA. The CDR3 covers 11 residues. Trimming cost V 2 bases and J 10 bases, with 9 bases left between them. CDR3: CSVERDSEQFF. CDR3 nucleotide sequence: TGCAGCGTTGAAAGAGATTCCGAGCAGTTCTTC.